The 8 T cell receptor beta chains below all came from one sample that was sequenced in a study of response to subunit inactivated influenza vaccine. TCRdb re-called the RT-PCR reads with MiXCR, one entry per CDR3 protein. The repertoire holds around 650,000 distinct CDR3 sequences, with 15% to 17% as singletons. Sequencing used PBMCs from blood, obtained roughly 12 days after vaccination. The receptors derive from a man aged 50-59 years who received an inactivated influenza vaccine.

The sample holds a few counts of this clonotype. This chain joins TRBV20-1 and TRBJ1-6; no reliable D call. Germline CDR1 and CDR2: DFQATT and SNEGSKA (reference sequence). Trimming removed 4 bases at V and 6 bases at J, with 13 bases between. CDR3 length: 14 amino acids. For the CDR3, the DNA is TGCAGTGCTACCCCCGCCGAGGGTAATTCACCCCTCCACTTT. It encodes CSATPAEGNSPLHF.

The rearrangement uses TRBV10-3 and TRBJ2-7, with D perhaps being TRBD1 or TRBD2 (7 bases each). CDR3 length equals 15 residues. The V end was cut by 4 bases, the J end by 4 bases, with 17 bases between. Germline CDR1 ENHRY, CDR2 SYGVKD. CDR3 bases: TGTGCCATCAGTGTCCAGGGGGGGGGACGATACGAGCAGTACTTC. It specifies CAISVQGGGRYEQYF.

The chain employs TRBV6-6 and TRBJ1-1; the D is unclear. CDR3 length: 11 residues. Germline V gene data show CDR1 as MNHNY and CDR2 as SVGAGI (reference sequence). V lost 7 bases and J 4 bases, leaving 7 bases between the germline ends. CDR3 sequence reads: CASIKSTEAFF. CDR3 coding DNA: TGTGCCAGCATCAAAAGCACTGAAGCTTTCTTT.

This clonotype appeared a few times. The chain employs TRBV3-1 and TRBJ1-6, with 8 positions matching TRBD1. The CDR3 length is 14 residues. CDR1 LGHDT and CDR2 YNNKEL come from the germline V gene (reference sequence). Unmatched junction bases numbered 4, after V lost 1 base and J lost 11 bases. The DNA for the CDR3 is TGTGCCAGCAGCCAAGGGACAGGGAATCCACCCCTCCACTTT. This translates into CASSQGTGNPPLHF.

Here the CDR3 DNA reads TGTGCCAGCAGCCTAGGGGCGGTGTTTCAGCCCCAGCATTTT. Residues: CASSLGAVFQPQHF. The gene calls are TRBV12-3 or TRBV12-4 and TRBJ1-5; D is possibly TRBD1 (5 bases). Trimming took 6 bases from V and 6 from J, leaving 15 bases between them. CDR3 length: 14 amino acids.

CDR3 in DNA: TGTGCCAGCAGCTGGGACAGGGGGGGAGAGACCCAGTACTTC. Its protein is CASSWDRGGETQYF. The J gene is TRBJ2-5, the V gene TRBV11-2, with 11 positions matching TRBD1. The trim removed 4 bases at V and 4 bases at J, leaving 2 bases unmatched. Germline V gives CDR1 SGHAT, CDR2 FQNNGV. CDR3 length equals 14 residues.

The CDR3 is CASSQSTGIDTQYF. The DNA for the CDR3 is TGTGCCAGCAGCCAGTCGACAGGGATAGATACGCAGTATTTT. The chain joins TRBV7-2 to TRBJ2-3; 7 positions match TRBD1. Germline CDR1 SGHTA, CDR2 FQGNSA. The CDR3 sequence is 14 residues long. V was clipped by 5 bases and J by 5 bases; unmatched bases: 7.

In nucleotides, the CDR3 is TGTGCCAGCAGCCCCGGGACACGATCCTACAATGAGCAGTTCTTC. Its translation: CASSPGTRSYNEQFF. The rearrangement joins TRBV2 to TRBJ2-1; maybe TRBD1 (6 bases). Trimming pared 6 bases from V and 1 base from J, leaving 13 bases between. CDR1 is SNHLY and CDR2 is FYNNEI in the germline V gene. CDR3 length: 15 residues.